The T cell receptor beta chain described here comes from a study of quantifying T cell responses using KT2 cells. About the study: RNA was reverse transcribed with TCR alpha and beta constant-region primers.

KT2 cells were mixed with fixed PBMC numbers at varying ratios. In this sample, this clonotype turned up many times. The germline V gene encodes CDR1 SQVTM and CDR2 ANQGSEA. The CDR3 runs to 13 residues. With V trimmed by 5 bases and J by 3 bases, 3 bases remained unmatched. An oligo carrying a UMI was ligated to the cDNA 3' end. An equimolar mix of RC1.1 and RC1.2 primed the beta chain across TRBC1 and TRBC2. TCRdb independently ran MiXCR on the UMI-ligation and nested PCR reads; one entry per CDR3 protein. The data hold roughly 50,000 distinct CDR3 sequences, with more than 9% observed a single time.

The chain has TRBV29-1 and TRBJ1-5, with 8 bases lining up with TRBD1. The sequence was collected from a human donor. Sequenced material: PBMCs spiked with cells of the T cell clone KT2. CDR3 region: CSVRQGNNQPQHF. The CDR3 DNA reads TGCAGCGTTCGACAGGGGAACAATCAGCCCCAGCATTTT.